This T cell receptor (beta chain) originates from a study of response to subunit inactivated influenza vaccine. TCRdb used MiXCR to reprocess the RT-PCR reads, holding one entry per CDR3 protein. This sample yields around 750,000 distinct CDR3 sequences, of which roughly 20% are seen a single time; roughly 10% belongs to the top ten. V shed 0 bases and J 7 bases; nucleotides not matched to a gene: 4. CDR3 size: 14 residues. Germline lookup yields CDR1 DFQATT and CDR2 SNEGSKA (reference sequence). Study conclusions and caveats: Each seasonal influenza vaccination, the authors suggested, recruits few new T cells.

A note on this clonotype: What it binds is unknown.

This receptor was obtained from a man over 45 who received an inactivated influenza vaccine. The sample here was PBMCs from blood, taken 4 to 6 days after vaccination. The chain couples TRBV20-1 to TRBJ2-5; 11 bases fit TRBD2. CDR3 coding DNA: TGCAGTGCTAGAGATGGGACTAGCGGAGGGACCCAGTACTTC. Translating gives CSARDGTSGGTQYF.